This TCR beta chain derives from a study of T cells in Graves' hyperthyroidism and ophthalmopathy. For this clonotype: The target antigen is unknown.

TCR beta CDR3 region amplification was performed from RNA transcripts. The primer set for the first-round RT-PCR of the TCR CDR3 was HTBI. TCRdb ran MiXCR on the multiplex PCR reads and lists one entry per CDR3 protein. Here the sample spans about 300,000 distinct CDR3 sequences, roughly a fifth being singletons. General observations from the study: Model output signaled ophthalmopathy a median around 6.9 months ahead of onset.

Germline CDR1 reads MNHEY; CDR2 reads SVGEGT. V lost 7 bases, J lost 5 bases, and 14 bases lay in between. The length of the CDR3 is 13 residues. Sequenced material: blood. The receptor comes from a man aged 45-65 years with Graves' ophthalmopathy. V usage is TRBV6-2 or TRBV6-3 and J usage is TRBJ1-1; no firm D call. The CDR3 spells CASNHRERTEAFF. CDR3 nucleotides: TGTGCCAGCAACCATAGGGAGAGAACTGAAGCTTTCTTT.